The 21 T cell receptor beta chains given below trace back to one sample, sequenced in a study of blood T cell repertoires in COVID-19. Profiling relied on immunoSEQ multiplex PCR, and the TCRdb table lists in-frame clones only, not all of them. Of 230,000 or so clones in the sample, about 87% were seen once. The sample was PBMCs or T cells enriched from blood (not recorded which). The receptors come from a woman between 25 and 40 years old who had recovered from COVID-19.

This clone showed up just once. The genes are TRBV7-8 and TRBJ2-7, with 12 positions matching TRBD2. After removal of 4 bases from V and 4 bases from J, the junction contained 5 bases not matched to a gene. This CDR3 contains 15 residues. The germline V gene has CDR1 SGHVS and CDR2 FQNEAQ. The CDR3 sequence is CASSSSGGAGYEQYF. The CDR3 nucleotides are TGTGCCAGCAGCTCTAGCGGGGGGGCCGGGTACGAGCAGTACTTC.

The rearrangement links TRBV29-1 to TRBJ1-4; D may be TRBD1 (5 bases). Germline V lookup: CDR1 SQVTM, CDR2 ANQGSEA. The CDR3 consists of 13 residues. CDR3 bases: TGCAGTTTTCTTGAGGCGGGGCTGGGGAAACTGTTTTTT. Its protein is CSFLEAGLGKLFF.

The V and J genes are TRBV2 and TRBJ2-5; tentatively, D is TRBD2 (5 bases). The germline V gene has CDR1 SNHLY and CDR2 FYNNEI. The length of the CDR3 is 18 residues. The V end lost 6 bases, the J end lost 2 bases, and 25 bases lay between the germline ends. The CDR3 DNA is TGTGCCAGCAGCCCCCTCCGCGGGCCCCGGAAGGTGCAAGAGACCCAGTACTTC. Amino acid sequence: CASSPLRGPRKVQETQYF.

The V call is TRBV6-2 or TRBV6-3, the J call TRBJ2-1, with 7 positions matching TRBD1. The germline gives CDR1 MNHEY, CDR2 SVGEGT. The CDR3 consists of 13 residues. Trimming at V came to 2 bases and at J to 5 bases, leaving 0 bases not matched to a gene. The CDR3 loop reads CASSYTGDNEQFF. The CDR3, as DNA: TGTGCCAGCAGTTACACAGGGGACAATGAGCAGTTCTTC.

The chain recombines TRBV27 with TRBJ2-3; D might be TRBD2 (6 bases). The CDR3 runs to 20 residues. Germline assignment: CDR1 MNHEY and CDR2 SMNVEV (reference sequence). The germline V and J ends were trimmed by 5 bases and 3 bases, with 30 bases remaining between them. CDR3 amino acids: CASSPPLPLVLAAGTDTQYF. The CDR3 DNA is TGTGCCAGCAGTCCGCCCCTGCCCCTTGTTCTGGCGGCGGGGACAGATACGCAGTATTTT.

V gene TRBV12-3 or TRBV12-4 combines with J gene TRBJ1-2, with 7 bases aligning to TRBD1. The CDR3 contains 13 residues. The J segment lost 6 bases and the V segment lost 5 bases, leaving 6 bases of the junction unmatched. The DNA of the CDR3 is TGTGCCAGCAGTCGACAGGGTATCGATGGCTACACCTTC. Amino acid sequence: CASSRQGIDGYTF.

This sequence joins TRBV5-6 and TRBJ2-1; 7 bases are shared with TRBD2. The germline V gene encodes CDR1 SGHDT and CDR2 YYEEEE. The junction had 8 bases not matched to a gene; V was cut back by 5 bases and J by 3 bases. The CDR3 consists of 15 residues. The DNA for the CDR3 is TGTGCCAGCAGGTATTTTGCGGGGGTCTACAATGAGCAGTTCTTC. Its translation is CASRYFAGVYNEQFF.

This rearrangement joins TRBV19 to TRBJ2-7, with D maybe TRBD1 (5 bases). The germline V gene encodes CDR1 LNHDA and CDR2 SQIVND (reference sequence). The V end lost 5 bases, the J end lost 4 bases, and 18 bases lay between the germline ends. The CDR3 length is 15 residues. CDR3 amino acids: CASSHSTGHLYEQYF. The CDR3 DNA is TGTGCCAGTAGTCATAGCACAGGTCACTTGTACGAGCAGTACTTC.

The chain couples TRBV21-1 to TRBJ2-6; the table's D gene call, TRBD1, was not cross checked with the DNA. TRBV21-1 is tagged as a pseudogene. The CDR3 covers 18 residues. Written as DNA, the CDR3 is TGTGCCAGCAGCAAAGGGGACAGTCAGAGCTCTGGGGCCAACGTCCTGACTTTC. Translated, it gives CASSKGDSQSSGANVLTF.

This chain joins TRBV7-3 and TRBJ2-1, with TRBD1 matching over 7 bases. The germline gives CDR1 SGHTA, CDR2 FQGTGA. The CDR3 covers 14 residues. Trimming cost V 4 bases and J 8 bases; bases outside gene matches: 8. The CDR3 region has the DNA TGTGCCAGCAGCTCCTCGACACAGGGGTATGAGCAGTTCTTC. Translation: CASSSSTQGYEQFF.

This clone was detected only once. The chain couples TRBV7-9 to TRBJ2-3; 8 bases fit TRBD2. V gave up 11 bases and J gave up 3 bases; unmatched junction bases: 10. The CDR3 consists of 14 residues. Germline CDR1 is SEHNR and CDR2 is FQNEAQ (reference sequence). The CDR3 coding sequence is TGTGCCCTTACCGCGGGGGGCTGGACAGATACGCAGTATTTT. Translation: CALTAGGWTDTQYF.

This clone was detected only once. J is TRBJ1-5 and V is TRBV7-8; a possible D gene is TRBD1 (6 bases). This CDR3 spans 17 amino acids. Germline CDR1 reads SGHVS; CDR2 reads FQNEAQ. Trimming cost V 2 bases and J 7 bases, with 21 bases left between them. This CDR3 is CASSLTPGTPIRQPQHF. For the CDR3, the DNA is TGTGCCAGCAGCTTAACCCCCGGGACACCCATAAGGCAGCCCCAGCATTTT.

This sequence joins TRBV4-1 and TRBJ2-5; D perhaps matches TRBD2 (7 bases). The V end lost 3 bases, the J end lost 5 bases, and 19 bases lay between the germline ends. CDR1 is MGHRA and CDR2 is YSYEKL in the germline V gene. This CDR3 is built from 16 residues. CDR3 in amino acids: CASSHPGGGAAETQYF. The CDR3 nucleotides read TGCGCCAGCAGCCACCCCGGAGGGGGGGCGGCGGAGACCCAGTACTTC.

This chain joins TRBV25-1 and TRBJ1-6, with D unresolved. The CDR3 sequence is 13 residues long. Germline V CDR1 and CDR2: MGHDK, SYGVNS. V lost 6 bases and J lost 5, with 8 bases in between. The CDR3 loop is CASRTANNSPLHF. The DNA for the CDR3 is TGTGCCAGCAGAACAGCAAATAATTCACCCCTCCACTTT.

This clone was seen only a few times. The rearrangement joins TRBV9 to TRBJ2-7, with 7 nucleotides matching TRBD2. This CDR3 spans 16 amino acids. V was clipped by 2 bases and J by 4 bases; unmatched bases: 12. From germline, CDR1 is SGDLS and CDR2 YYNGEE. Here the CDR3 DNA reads TGTGCCAGCAGCGTGGGGCGGGGGAGTAATAAATACGAGCAGTACTTC. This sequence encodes CASSVGRGSNKYEQYF.

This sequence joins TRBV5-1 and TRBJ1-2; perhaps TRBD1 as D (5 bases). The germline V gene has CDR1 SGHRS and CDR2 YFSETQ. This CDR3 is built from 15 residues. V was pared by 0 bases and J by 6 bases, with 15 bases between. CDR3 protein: CASSLERGTLDGYTF. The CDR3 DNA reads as TGCGCCAGCAGCTTGGAGCGGGGGACCCTCGATGGCTACACCTTC. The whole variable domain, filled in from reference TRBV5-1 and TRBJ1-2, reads KAGVTQTPRYLIKTRGQQVTLSCSPISGHRSVSWYQQTPGQGLQFLFEYFSETQRNKGNFPGRFSGRQFSNSRSEMNVSTLELGDSALYLCASSLERGTLDGYTFGSGTRLTVV.

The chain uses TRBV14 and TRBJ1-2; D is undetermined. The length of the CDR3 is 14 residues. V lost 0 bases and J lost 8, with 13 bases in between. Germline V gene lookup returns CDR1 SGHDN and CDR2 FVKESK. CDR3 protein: CASSQDGRLGGYTF. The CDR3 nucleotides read TGTGCCAGCAGCCAAGATGGCAGGTTAGGCGGCTACACCTTC.

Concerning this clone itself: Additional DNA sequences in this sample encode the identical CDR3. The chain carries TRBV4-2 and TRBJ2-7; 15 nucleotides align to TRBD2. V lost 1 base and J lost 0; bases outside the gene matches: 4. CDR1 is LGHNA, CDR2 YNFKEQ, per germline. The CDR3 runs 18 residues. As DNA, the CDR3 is TGTGCCAGCAGCCAAGGGACTAGCGGGGGGGTAGTCTCCTACGAGCAGTACTTC. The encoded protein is CASSQGTSGGVVSYEQYF.

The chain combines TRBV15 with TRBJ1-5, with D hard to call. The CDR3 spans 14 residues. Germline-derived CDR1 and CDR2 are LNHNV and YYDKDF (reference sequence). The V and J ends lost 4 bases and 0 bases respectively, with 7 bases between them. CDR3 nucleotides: TGTGCCACCAGCATGGAGTATAGCAATCAGCCCCAGCATTTT. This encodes CATSMEYSNQPQHF.

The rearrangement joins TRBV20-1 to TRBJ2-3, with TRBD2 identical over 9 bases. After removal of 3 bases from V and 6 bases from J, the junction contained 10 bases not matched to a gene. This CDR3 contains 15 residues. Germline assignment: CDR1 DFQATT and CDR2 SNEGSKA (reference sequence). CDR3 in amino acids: CSASVLAGTGDTQYF. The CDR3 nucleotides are TGCAGTGCTAGTGTCCTAGCGGGGACGGGGGATACGCAGTATTTT.

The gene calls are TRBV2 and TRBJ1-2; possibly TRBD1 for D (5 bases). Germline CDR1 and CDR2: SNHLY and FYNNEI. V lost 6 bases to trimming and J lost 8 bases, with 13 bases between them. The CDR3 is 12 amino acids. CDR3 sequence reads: CASSLGAEGYTF. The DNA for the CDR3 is TGTGCCAGCAGCCTAGGGGCAGAAGGCTACACCTTC.